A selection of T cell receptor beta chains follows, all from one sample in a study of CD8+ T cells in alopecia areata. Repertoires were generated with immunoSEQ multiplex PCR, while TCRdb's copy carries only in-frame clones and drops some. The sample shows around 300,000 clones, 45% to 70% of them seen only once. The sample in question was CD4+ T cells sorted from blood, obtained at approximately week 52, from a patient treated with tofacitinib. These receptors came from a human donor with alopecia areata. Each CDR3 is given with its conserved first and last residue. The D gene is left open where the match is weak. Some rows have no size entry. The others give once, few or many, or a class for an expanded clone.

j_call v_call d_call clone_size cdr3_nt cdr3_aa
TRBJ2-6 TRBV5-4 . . TGTGCCAGCAGCTTTGAAGGGGTTTCTGGGGCCAACGTCCTGACTTTC CASSFEGVSGANVLTF
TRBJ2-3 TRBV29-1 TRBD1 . TGCAGCGTTGTCGAGGACAGGGGGCCGCGTACGCAGTATTTT CSVVEDRGPRTQYF
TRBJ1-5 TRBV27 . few TGTGCCAGCAGTTTGACGTGGCAGGTCAATCAGCCCCAGCATTTT CASSLTWQVNQPQHF
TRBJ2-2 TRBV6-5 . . TGTGCCAGCAGCAACCCTGCAGTAAACACCGGGGAGCTGTTTTTT CASSNPAVNTGELFF
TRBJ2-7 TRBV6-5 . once TGTGCCAGCAGATCCGCCGGTGAAAGGGTGCAGTACTTC CASRSAGERVQYF
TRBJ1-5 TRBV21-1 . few TGTGCCAGCAGCACCAGGGCGGGCGGCAATCAGCCCCAGCATTTT CASSTRAGGNQPQHF
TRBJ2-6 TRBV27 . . TGTGCCAGCAGTTTATCGGCGGTCTCTGGGGCCAACGTCCTGACTTTC CASSLSAVSGANVLTF
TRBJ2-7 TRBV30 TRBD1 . TGTGCCTGGAGTGGACAGGGGTACGAGCAGTACTTC CAWSGQGYEQYF
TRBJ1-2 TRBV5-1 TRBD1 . TGCGCCAGCAGCTTGGGGGGACAGCCACACTATGGCTACACCTTC CASSLGGQPHYGYTF
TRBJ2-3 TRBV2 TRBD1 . TGTGCCAGCAGTGATTGGTTCGGGACAGCTAGCACAGATACGCAGTATTTT CASSDWFGTASTDTQYF
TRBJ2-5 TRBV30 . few TGTGCCTGGAGTGGGTTGGCCTTCGAGACCCAGTACTTC CAWSGLAFETQYF
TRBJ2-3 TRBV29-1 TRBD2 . TGCAGCGTTGTGGAATTAGCGGGGTCTACGCAGTATTTT CSVVELAGSTQYF
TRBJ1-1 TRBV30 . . TGTGCCTGGAGTTTCGGGGGTAACACTGAAGCTTTCTTT CAWSFGGNTEAFF
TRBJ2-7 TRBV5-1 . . TGCGCCAGCAGTCGACGACAGGGAGGATCCTACGAGCAGTACTTC CASSRRQGGSYEQYF
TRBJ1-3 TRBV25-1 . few TGTGCCAGCAGTGAGCCCCGCTCTGGAAACACCATATATTTT CASSEPRSGNTIYF
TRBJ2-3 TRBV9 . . TGTGCCAGCAGCGTAGGTGGGTCCATGTCCGCAGATACGCAGTATTTT CASSVGGSMSADTQYF
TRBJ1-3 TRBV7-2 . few TGTGCCAGCAGCCCCGGGACATCTGGAAACACCATATATTTT CASSPGTSGNTIYF
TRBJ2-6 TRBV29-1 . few TGCAGCGTTGAAATAGGGGGTTCCGGGGCCAACGTCCTGACTTTC CSVEIGGSGANVLTF
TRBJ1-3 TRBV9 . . TGTGCCAGCAGCCAGGGAGGCGGAAACACCATATATTTT CASSQGGGNTIYF
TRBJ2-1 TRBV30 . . TGTGCCTGGAGTGACGGGGGCCTCTACAATGAGCAGTTCTTC CAWSDGGLYNEQFF
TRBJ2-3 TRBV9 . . TGTGCCAGCAGCGTTGATACAGATACGCAGTATTTT CASSVDTDTQYF
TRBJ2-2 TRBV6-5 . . TGTGCCAGCAGTGACATGACGAACACCGGGGAGCTGTTTTTT CASSDMTNTGELFF
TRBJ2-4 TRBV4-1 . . TGCGCCAGCAGCCAAGATTGGGAGGGGGTGCTAGCCAAAAACATTCAGTACTTC CASSQDWEGVLAKNIQYF
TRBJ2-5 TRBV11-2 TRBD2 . TGTGCCAGCAGCTTGAATCTAGCGGGGAGAGGAGAGACCCAGTACTTC CASSLNLAGRGETQYF
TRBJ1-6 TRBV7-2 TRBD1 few TGTGCCAGCAGCTTACCCCCGGGACAGAAGACTTCACCCCTCCACTTT CASSLPPGQKTSPLHF
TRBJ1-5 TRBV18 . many TGTGCCAGCTCACCACTGGACAATCAGCCCCAGCATTTT CASSPLDNQPQHF
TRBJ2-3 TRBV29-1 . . TGCAGCGTCACCGGGACTCCAGATACGCAGTATTTT CSVTGTPDTQYF
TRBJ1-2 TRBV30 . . TGTGCCTGGAACCGGGGGTATGGCTACACCTTC CAWNRGYGYTF
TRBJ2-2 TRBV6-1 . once TGTGCCTCCCCTAGGATTGCGAACACCGGGGAGCTGTTTTTT CASPRIANTGELFF
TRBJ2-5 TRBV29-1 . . TGCAGCGTTGAAGATCGACGGGGGAGGGAGACCCAGTACTTC CSVEDRRGRETQYF
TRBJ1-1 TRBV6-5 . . TGTGCCAGCAGCAAGACACCGAACACTGAAGCTTTCTTT CASSKTPNTEAFF
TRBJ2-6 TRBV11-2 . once TGTGCCAGCAGCTCTCGTAGGGCTGGGGCCAACGTCCTGACTTTC CASSSRRAGANVLTF
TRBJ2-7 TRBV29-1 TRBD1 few TGCAGCGTTGAAGGACAGGGGGCTTACGAGCAGTACTTC CSVEGQGAYEQYF